This T cell receptor (beta chain) was recorded in a study of cytomegalovirus exposure and HLA in healthy donors. Study in general: Tens of millions of unique TCRs from HLA-typed donors were held in an early release of data.

Use of 60 Vbeta and 13 Jbeta primers characterized the PCR. Clones were read by immunoSEQ multiplex PCR, and TCRdb kept only the in-frame ones, dropping some. The sample has some 76,000 clones, more than 75% seen once. V dropped 2 bases and J dropped 2 bases, with 10 bases sitting between them. Germline CDR1 and CDR2: LNHDA and SQIVND (reference sequence). The CDR3 runs to 14 residues. The sequenced sample was PBMCs. The TCR originated in a male donor in good health and CMV-seropositive. This chain uses TRBV19 with TRBJ2-7, with a weak D call TRBD2 (5 bases). CDR3 bases: TGTGCCAGTAGTATAACGGAGGCCGCCTACGAGCAGTACTTC. It encodes CASSITEAAYEQYF. Full variable domain (remainder filled in from reference TRBV19 and TRBJ2-7): DGGITQSPKYLFRKEGQNVTLSCEQNLNHDAMYWYRQDPGQGLRLIYYSQIVNDFQKGDIAEGYSVSREKKESFPLTVTSAQKNPTAFYLCASSITEAAYEQYFGPGTRLTVT.